This TCR delta chain was identified in a study of γδ T cells in repeated Plasmodium falciparum infection. For the study at large: Donors were malaria-exposed Malian children or age- and gender-matched Australian children. Malian repertoires were sampled cross-sectionally without transmission and longitudinally through febrile malaria. Study observations and caveats: Vgamma9/Vdelta2+ repertoires stayed stably polyclonal over time and infection.

The CDR3 has 22 amino acids. Looked up from germline, CDR1 is TSWWSYY and CDR2 is QGS. V shed 5 bases and J 0 bases; nucleotides not matched to a gene: 15. Vgamma9/Vdelta2+ and Vdelta2-negative gammadelta T cells were flow-sorted from PBMC for bulk sequencing. In its sample, this clone was seen many times. Its antigen is unknown. The translation of this DNA and the TCRdb protein of a much larger clone differ at residue 6, probably owing to a read error; the protein shown here is translated from the DNA. TCRdb repeated clone calling on the multiplex PCR reads with CATT. Of around 50,000 delta-chain clones listed, about 2% are singletons.

What was sequenced was gamma-delta T cells from blood. The origin of this receptor is a pool of human donors (malaria-infected and uninfected, not separated). The chain joins TRDV1 to TRDJ3; 11 bases are shared with TRDD3. The CDR3 DNA sequence: TGTGCTCTTGGGCGAGCGTGGGGGATACGCGTTTCGAGCTCCTGGGACACCCGACAGATGTTTTTC. Amino acid sequence: CALGRAWGIRVSSSWDTRQMFF.